This T cell receptor beta chain originates from a study of vaccination effects on CD4 cells after COVID-19 (dated by TCRdb to 2022 to 2024). In terms of the full investigation: To identify antigen-specific CD4+ T cell clonotypes by their expansion, the ViraFEST assay first stimulated PBMC with viral peptide pools and then applied TCR sequencing. Post-vaccine samples across the study were collected a median of 72 days after the second dose, with a range of 14 to 241. Each well held fewer than 2.5 million PBMC cultured in IMDM containing roughly 5% human AB serum, 10 IU/ml IL-2 and gentamicin, along with roughly 10 ug/ml peptides. In both COVID-19 convalescent patients and infection-naive vaccine recipients, the study compared SARS-CoV-2 spike-specific CD4+ TCR repertoires from before mRNA vaccination with those from after it. Altogether, 10 COVID-19 convalescent patients and 4 SARS-CoV-2-naive healthy vaccine recipients made up the full study. Cultures from other donors in the study were sequenced using the Oncomine TCR Beta short-read assay on an Illumina iSeq 100. Paper-wide results and their limitations: Among healthy vaccine recipients, nearly all vaccine-induced clones were SARS-CoV-2 mono-reactive, and just 1 of 255 was cross-reactive with common cold coronaviruses. Both infection-induced and vaccine-induced clones contracted markedly at late post-vaccination timepoints, which is consistent with waning T cell responses. Limitations of the study were the small number of convalescent patients and the absence of early post-infection timepoints.

Library prep was done by the immunoSEQ multiplex PCR assay. DNA from the CD4+ T cells that had been cultured and isolated underwent TCR beta CDR3 sequencing. The paper's data handling went like this. Non-productive TCR sequences were removed, reads were trimmed to the CDR3 region, and CDR3s of at least 7 amino acids were retained. Antigen-specific clonotypes were identified using the MANAFEST web app by comparison of expansion in peptide wells against reference cultures. To be called positive, a clone needed expansion at FDR<0.05 compared with the reference and with all other wells, an odds ratio greater than 5, and a frequency greater than 0.1% in two replicate wells. Clonotypes significantly expanded in SARS-CoV-2 spike wells and in at least one common cold coronavirus spike condition were defined as cross-reactive. CDR3 similarity was assessed by Levenshtein distance using the stringdist R package, and unrooted trees were constructed with ape in R 3.6.1. Entries here come from immuneACCESS through TCRdb and include only in-frame sequences with V and J called. Some clones fail to appear in such tables; in the studies checked, an unresolved V gene covers under half of the shortfall, and the cause of the remainder is unknown. V and J calls and clone size are copied from that table; D and trimming were computed from the DNA. The sample table records about 66,000 clones; around 80% of these occur just once. Around 2.5% of the sample rests with the top ten.

After roughly 11 days of culture, CD4+ T cells were isolated with the EasySep CD4+ T cell isolation kit. Two doses of either the BNT162b2 or the mRNA-1273 mRNA SARS-CoV-2 vaccine were administered to participants. None of the healthy vaccine recipients had a prior SARS-CoV-2 infection, which was confirmed by nucleocapsid antibody tests that came back negative both before and after vaccination. On days 3 and 7, half of the culture medium was replaced with fresh IL-2-containing medium. Unless otherwise noted, each peptide stimulation condition was cultured in triplicate wells. Using Ficoll-Paque Plus gradient centrifugation, PBMC were separated from whole blood and then either used fresh or cryopreserved at -140C. The QIAamp micro DNA kit was used to extract genomic DNA from the cultured CD4+ T cells. Trimming leaves V shorter by 0 bases and J shorter by 16 bases, with the junction holding 6 bases beyond the gene matches. Its CDR3 holds 13 amino acids, cysteine through phenylalanine. Only the CDR3 portion is preserved as DNA: 39 bases, with reading frame beginning at the first base. From a lookup of the germline V gene, CDR1 and CDR2 are MGHRA and YSYEKL.

As to this clone: No antigen is known for it. The input lacks base qualities; no much larger clone sits a single base away.

The sequence was obtained from a human donor who received a COVID-19 vaccine. This sample comprised CD4+ T cells from PBMCs cultured without peptide, obtained after COVID-19 vaccination. This chain joins TRBV4-1 to TRBJ1-5, with 10 middle bases fitting TRBD1. The DNA reads as follows: TGCGCCAGCAGCCAAGATCGGGGGACAGGGGTACATTTT. It translates as CASSQDRGTGVHF.